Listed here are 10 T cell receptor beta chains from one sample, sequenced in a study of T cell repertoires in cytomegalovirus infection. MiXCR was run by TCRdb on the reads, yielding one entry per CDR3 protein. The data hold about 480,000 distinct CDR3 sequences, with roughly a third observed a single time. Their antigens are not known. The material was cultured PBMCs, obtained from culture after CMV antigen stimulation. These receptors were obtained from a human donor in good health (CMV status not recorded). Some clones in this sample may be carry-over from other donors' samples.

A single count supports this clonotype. The CDR3 region is CASSLQGEITDTQYF. The CDR3, as DNA: TGTGCCAGCAGCTTACAGGGGGAGATCACAGATACGCAGTATTTT. The rearrangement links TRBV11-3 to TRBJ2-3, with TRBD1 identical over 7 bases. V trimming: 2 bases; J trimming: 2 bases; junction bases outside the gene matches: 4. This CDR3 contains 15 residues. The germline V gene encodes CDR1 SGHNT and CDR2 YENEEA.

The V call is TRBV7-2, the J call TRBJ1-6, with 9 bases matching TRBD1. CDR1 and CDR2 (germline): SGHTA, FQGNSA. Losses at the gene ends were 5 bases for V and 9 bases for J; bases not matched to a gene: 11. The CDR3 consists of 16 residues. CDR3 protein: CASSLYTGGAGSPLHF. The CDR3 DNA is TGTGCCAGCAGCCTATATACAGGGGGCGCGGGTTCACCCCTCCACTTT.

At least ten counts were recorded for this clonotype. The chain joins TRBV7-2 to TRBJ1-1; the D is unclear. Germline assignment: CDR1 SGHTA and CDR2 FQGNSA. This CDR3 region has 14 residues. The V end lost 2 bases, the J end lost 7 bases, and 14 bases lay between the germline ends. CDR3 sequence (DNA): TGTGCCAGCAGCTTAACTTTGGGCAGGAGTGAAGCTTTCTTT. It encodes CASSLTLGRSEAFF.

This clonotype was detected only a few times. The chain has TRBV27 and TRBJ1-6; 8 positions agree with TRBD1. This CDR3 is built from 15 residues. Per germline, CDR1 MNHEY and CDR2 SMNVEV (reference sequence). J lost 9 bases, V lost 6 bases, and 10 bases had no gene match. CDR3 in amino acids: CASSRLQGDGSPLHF. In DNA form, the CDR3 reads TGTGCCAGCAGCCGATTACAGGGGGACGGTTCACCCCTCCACTTT.

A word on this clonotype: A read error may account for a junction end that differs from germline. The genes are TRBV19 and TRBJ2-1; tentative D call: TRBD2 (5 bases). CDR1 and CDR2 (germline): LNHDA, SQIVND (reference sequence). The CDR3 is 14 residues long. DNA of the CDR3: TGTGCCAGTCAACCCCTTTCGGGGAACAATGAGCGGTTCTTC. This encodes CASQPLSGNNERFF.

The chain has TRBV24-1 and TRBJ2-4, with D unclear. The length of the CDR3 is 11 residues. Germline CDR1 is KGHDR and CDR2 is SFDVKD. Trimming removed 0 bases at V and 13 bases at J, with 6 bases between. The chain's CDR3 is CATSDLARQYF. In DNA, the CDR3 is TGTGCCACCAGTGATTTGGCTAGACAGTACTTC.

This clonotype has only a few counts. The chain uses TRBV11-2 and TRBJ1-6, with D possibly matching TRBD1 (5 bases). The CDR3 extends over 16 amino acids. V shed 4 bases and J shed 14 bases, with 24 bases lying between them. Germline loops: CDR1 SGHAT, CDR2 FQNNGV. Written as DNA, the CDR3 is TGTGCCAGCAGCTCGGGGGGGTCCGGGGACTCGCGTGCCCTCCACTTT. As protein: CASSSGGSGDSRALHF.

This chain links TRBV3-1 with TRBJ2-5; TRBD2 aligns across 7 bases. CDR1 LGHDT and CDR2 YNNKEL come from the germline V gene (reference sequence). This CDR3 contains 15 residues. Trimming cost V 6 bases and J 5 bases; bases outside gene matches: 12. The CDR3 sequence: CASSHSGLPVETQYF. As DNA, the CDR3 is TGTGCCAGCAGTCATTCGGGACTACCAGTGGAGACCCAGTACTTC.

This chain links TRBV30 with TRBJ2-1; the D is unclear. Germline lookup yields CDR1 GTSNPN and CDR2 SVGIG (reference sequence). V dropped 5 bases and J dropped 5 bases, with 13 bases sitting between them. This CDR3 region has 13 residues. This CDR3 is CAWGRRPNNEQFF. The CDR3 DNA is TGTGCCTGGGGACGAAGGCCGAACAATGAGCAGTTCTTC.

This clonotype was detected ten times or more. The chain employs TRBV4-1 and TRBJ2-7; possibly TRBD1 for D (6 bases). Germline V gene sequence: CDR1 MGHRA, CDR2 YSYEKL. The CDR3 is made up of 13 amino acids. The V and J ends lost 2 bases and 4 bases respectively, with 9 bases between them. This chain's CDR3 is CASSQQQGYEQYF. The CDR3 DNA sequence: TGCGCCAGCAGCCAACAACAGGGTTACGAGCAGTACTTC.